This entry is about one T cell receptor beta chain. Antigen unknown. Assay used: immunoSEQ multiplex PCR; TCRdb lists only in-frame clones, some missing. This table has 2 million to 3 million clones, roughly 93% appearing once. The sample is drawn from a study of shared clonotypes between healthy human individuals. The CDR3 has 13 residues. J was trimmed by 5 bases and V by 6 bases; bases with no gene match: 5. Germline V lookup: CDR1 MNHEY, CDR2 SVGAGI. Overall study findings and caveats: Researchers found naive subsets generally carried larger estimated richness than memory subsets. Unshared clonotypes carried lower generation probabilities than those common to all four donors.

Sequenced material: naive CD4+ T cells from PBMCs. The subset here: CD45RA+ positively selected. This TCR came from a man between 18 and 29 years old in good health. Some clones in this sample may be carry-over from other donors' samples. The gene calls are TRBV6-5 and TRBJ2-7; 9 nucleotides line up with TRBD1. The CDR3 nucleotides are TGTGCCAGCAGAACGGGACAGGGCCACGAGCAGTACTTC. This sequence encodes CASRTGQGHEQYF.